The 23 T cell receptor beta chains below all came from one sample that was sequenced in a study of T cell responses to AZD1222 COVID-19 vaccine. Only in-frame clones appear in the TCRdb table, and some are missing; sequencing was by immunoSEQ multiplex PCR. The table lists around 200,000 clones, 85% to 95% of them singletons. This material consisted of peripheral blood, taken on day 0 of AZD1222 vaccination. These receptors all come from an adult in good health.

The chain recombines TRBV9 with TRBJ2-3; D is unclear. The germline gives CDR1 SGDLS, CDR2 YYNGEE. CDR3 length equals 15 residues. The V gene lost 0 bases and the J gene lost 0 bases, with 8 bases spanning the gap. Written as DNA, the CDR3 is TGTGCCAGCAGCGTAGCGGAAAGAAGCACAGATACGCAGTATTTT. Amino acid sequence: CASSVAERSTDTQYF.

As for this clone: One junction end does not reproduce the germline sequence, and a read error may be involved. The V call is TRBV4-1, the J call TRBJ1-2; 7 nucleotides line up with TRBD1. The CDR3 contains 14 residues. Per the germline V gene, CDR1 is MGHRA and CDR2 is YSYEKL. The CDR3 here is CASSQDPVTGSPHW. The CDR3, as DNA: TGCGCCAGCAGCCAAGATCCGGTGACAGGGTCCCCCCATTGG.

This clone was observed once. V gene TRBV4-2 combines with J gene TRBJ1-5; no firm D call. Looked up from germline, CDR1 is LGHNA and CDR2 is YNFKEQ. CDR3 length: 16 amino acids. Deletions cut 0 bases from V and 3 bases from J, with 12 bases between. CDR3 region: CASSQDEGSNNQPQHF. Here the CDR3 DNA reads TGTGCCAGCAGCCAAGATGAAGGTTCCAACAATCAGCCCCAGCATTTT.

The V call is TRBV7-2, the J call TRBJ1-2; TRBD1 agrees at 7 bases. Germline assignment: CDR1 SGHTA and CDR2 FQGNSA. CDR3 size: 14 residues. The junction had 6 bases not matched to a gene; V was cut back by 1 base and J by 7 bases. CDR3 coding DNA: TGTGCCAGCAGCTTAGGTGGCAGGGGGGCTGGCTACACCTTC. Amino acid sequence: CASSLGGRGAGYTF.

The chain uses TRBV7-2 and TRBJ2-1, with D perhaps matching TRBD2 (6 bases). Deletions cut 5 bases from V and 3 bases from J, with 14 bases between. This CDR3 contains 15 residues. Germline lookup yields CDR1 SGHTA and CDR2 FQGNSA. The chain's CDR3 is CASSAAGLNYNEQFF. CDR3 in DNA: TGTGCCAGCAGCGCGGCGGGACTTAACTACAATGAGCAGTTCTTC.

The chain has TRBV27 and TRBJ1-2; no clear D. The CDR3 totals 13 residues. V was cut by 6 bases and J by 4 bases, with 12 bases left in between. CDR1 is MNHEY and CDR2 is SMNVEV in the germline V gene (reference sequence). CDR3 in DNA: TGTGCCAGCAGCCTTAAGGCCAGCTATGGCTACACCTTC. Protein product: CASSLKASYGYTF.

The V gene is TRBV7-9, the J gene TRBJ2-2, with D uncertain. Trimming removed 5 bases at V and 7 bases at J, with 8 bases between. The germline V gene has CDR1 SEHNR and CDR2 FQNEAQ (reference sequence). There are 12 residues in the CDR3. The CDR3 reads CASSNHHGELFF. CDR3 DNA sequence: TGTGCCAGCAGCAATCATCACGGGGAGCTGTTTTTT.

This CDR3 reads CASSQGRGQMNTEAFF. In nucleotides, the CDR3 is TGCGCCAGCAGCCAAGGCCGGGGACAGATGAACACTGAAGCTTTCTTT. This chain uses TRBV4-1 with TRBJ1-1; 7 nucleotides agree with TRBD1. The germline CDR1 and CDR2 sequences are MGHRA and YSYEKL. The CDR3 totals 16 residues. The ends lost 1 base at V and 0 bases at J; junction bases unmatched: 5.

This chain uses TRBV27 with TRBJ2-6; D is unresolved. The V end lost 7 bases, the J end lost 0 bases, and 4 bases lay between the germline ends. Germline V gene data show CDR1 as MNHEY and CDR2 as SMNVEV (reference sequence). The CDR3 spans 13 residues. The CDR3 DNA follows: TGTGCCAGCAAGTTCTCTGGGGCCAACGTCCTGACTTTC. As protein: CASKFSGANVLTF.

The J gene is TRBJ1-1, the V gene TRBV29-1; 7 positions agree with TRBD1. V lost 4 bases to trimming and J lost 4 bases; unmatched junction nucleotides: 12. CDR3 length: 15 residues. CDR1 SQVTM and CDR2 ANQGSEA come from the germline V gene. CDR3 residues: CSVARTGVIGTEAFF. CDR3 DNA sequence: TGCAGCGTTGCCCGAACAGGGGTTATTGGCACTGAAGCTTTCTTT.

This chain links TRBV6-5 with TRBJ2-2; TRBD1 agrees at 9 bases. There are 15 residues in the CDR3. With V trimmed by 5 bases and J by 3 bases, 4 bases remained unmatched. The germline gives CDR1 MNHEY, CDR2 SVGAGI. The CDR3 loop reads CASSQQGADTGELFF. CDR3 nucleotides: TGTGCCAGCAGTCAACAGGGGGCGGACACCGGGGAGCTGTTTTTT.

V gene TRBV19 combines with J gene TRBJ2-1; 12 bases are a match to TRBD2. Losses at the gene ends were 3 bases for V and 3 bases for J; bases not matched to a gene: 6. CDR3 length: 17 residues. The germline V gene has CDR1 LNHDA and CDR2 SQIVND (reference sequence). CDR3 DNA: TGTGCCAGTAGTATGACGACTAGCGGGGGCCTCTACAATGAGCAGTTCTTC. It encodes CASSMTTSGGLYNEQFF.

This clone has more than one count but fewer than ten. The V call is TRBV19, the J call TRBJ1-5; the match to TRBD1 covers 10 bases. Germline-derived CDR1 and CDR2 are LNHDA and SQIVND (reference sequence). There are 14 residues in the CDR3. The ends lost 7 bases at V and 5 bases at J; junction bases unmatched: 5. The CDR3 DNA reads TGTGCCAGTAAAACTGACAGGGGGCATCAGCCCCAGCATTTT. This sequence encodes CASKTDRGHQPQHF.

CDR3 sequence reads: CASSESRSGDSQASGSVSNYGYTF. CDR3 in DNA: TGCGCCAGCAGTGAGTCCCGATCTGGGGACAGTCAAGCTTCCGGCTCAGTCTCTAACTATGGCTACACCTTC. The genes are TRBV10-1 and TRBJ1-2, with TRBD1 identical over 7 bases. The CDR3 extends over 24 amino acids. The V segment lost 0 bases and the J segment 0 bases; nucleotides outside the gene matches: 28. Germline values: CDR1 WNHNN, CDR2 SYGVQD (reference sequence).

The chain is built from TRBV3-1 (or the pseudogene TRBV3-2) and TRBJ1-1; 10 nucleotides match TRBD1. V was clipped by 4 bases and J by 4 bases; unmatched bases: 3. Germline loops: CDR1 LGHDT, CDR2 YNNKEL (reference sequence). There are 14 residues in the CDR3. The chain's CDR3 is CASSPRQGATEAFF. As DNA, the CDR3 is TGTGCCAGCAGCCCAAGACAGGGGGCCACTGAAGCTTTCTTT.

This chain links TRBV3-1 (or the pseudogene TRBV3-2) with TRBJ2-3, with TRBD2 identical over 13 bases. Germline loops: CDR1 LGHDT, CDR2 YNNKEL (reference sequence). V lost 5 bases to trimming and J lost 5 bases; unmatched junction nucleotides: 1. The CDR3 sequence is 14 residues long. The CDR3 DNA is TGTGCCAGCAGCAGACTAGCGGGAGGAGATACGCAGTATTTT. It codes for CASSRLAGGDTQYF.

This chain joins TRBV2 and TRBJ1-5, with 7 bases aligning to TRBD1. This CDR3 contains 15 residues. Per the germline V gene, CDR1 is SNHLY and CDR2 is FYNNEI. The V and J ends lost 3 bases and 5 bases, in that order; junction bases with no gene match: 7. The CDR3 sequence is CASSEGTRGHQPQHF. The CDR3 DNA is TGTGCCAGCAGTGAGGGGACGAGGGGGCATCAGCCCCAGCATTTT. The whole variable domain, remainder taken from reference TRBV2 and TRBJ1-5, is EPEVTQTPSHQVTQMGQEVILRCVPISNHLYFYWYRQILGQKVEFLVSFYNNEISEKSEIFDDQFSVERPDGSNFTLKIRSTKLEDSAMYFCASSEGTRGHQPQHFGDGTRLSIL.

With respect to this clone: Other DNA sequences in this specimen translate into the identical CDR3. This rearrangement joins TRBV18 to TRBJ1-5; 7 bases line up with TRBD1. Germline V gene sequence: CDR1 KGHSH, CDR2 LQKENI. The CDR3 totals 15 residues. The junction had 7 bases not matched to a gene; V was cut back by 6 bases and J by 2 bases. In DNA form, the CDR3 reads TGTGCCAGCTCGCCTTCCGACAGGGGCAATCAGCCCCAGCATTTT. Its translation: CASSPSDRGNQPQHF.

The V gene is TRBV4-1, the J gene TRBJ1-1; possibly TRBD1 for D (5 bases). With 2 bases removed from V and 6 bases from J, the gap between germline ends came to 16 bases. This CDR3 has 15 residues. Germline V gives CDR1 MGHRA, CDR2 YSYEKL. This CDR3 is CASSQFVRVDAEAFF. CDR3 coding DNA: TGCGCCAGCAGCCAATTTGTCAGGGTTGACGCTGAAGCTTTCTTT.

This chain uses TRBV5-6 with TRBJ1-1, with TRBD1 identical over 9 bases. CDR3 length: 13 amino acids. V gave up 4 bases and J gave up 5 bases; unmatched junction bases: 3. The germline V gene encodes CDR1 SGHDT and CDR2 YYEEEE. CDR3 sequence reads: CASSIQGATEAFF. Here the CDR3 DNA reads TGTGCCAGCAGCATACAGGGGGCGACTGAAGCTTTCTTT.

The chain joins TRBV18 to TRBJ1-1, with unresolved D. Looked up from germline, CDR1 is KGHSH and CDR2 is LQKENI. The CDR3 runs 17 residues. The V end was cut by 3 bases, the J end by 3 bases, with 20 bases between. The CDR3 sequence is CASSPGNWNSRYTEAFF. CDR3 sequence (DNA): TGTGCCAGCTCACCGGGTAATTGGAACAGCAGATACACTGAAGCTTTCTTT.

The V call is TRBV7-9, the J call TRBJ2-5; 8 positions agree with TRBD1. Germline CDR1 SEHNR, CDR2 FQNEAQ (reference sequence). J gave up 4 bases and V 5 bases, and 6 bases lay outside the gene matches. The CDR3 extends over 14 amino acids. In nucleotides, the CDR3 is TGTGCCAGCAGCCGTGGACAGGGAGGAGAGACCCAGTACTTC. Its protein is CASSRGQGGETQYF.

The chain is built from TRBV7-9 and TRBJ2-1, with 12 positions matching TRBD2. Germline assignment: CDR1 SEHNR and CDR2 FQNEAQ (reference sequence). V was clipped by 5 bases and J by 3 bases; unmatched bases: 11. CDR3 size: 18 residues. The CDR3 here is CASSPTSGGAGGYNEQFF. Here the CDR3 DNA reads TGTGCCAGCAGCCCGACTAGCGGGGGAGCCGGGGGCTACAATGAGCAGTTCTTC.